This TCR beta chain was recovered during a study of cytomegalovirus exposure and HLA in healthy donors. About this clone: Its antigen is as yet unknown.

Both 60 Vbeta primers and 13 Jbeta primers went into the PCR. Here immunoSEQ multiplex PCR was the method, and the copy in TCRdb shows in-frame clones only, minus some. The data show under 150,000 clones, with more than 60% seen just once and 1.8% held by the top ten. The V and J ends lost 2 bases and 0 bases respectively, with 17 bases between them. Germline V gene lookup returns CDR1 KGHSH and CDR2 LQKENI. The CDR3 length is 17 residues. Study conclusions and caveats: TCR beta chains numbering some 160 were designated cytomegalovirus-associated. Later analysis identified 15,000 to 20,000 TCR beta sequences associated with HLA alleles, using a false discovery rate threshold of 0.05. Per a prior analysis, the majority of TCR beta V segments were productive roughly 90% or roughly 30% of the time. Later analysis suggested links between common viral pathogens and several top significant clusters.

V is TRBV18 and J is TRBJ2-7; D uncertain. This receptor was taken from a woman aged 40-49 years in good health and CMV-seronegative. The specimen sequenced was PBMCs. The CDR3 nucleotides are TGTGCCAGCTCACCAGATTACCAGGCGTCAAGCTCCTACGAGCAGTACTTC. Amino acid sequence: CASSPDYQASSSYEQYF.